This TCR beta chain came from a study of shared clonotypes between healthy human individuals (dated by TCRdb to the early 2020s). General notes on the study: The cohort comprised a couple of women and a few men aged 18 to 49 years. For each donor, three plates each were used for CD4 naive and CD4 memory, two plates were used for CD8 naive, and one plate was used for CD8 memory. To estimate repertoire size and how much clonotype sharing occurs between individuals, the study deeply sequenced the blood TCR repertoires of 4 to 6 healthy adults. Libraries were prepared and TCR repertoires were sequenced by different laboratories using diverse techniques, in order to increase sequencing depth and limit assay-specific biases. Between about 0.94 and 8.9 billion PBMCs per donor were obtained by leukapheresis. Study-level results and caveats: Sampling was restricted to blood, and TCR repertoires in tissues likely differ from the TCR repertoires found in blood. Pairwise subsampling indicated that sequencing depth was expected to affect the degree of clonotype sharing among donors. Clonotypes shared by all four sorted-subset donors showed higher generation probabilities than non-shared clonotypes. Sharing across a handful of donors was observed for roughly 5% of naive CD4, less than 4% of naive CD8, over 2% of memory CD4, and over 0.3% of memory CD8 clonotypes. Because the study included a small number of donors, the genetic and exposure-history diversity represented was limited. Rarefaction of sorted-subset datasets indicated incomplete sequencing despite the large sequencing depth. Naive subsets generally had larger estimated clonotype richness than memory subsets.

Using the deep immunoSEQ assay, multiplex PCR amplified TCR CDR3 regions from genomic DNA. Extracted genomic DNA from each cell subset was spread evenly across all wells of several immunoSEQ 96-well plates, with each plate serving as a replicate. For sorted subsets, around 0.2 ug genomic DNA, equal to 30,000 to 35,000 T cell genomes, was loaded into each replicate PCR. The purified libraries were quantified using a Qubit 3.0 fluorometer, sized with a Bioanalyzer 2100, and then quantified again using the KAPA Library Quantification kit. Each immunoSEQ 96-well plate was sequenced on its own single-read 150-cycle Illumina NextSeq 550 flow cell. In the original analysis: Because the immunoSEQ output held only junctional sequences and lacked quality scores, the filtering could not match the filtering applied to full-length reads. Sequences were annotated with PyIR, a Python wrapper for IgBLAST v1.9, and V/J genes and CDR3 were assigned using IMGT germline references. Any read was removed if the V/J assignment was weak (E-value above 1e-6), the CDR3 was missing, or the read contained stop codons, out-of-frame junctions, or ambiguous translated residues. V3J clonotypes were defined as sequences sharing the same inferred V gene, J gene, and CDR3 amino acid sequence. The percentage overlap between two repertoires was calculated by dividing the number of shared unique clonotypes by the size of the smaller repertoire. RTK rarefaction, the Chao1 estimator, and Recon v2.1 estimates of unobserved clonotypes were used to assess repertoire richness. OLGA was used to compute generation probabilities for all TCRbeta clonotypes that the gDNA method yielded from a handful of donors. Drawn from immuneACCESS, this table holds only the in-frame rearrangements with V and J called that TCRdb kept. Clones are partly lost; checked studies trace under half to an unresolved V gene and leave the rest unexplained. Clone size and V and J calls were adopted from that table, with D and trimming inferred from the DNA. In this sample the table shows hundreds of thousands of clones, 95% to 97% of which occur a single time. The top ten clonotypes cover less than 0.3% of the sample.

The CDR3 starts with the cysteine, ends with the phenylalanine, and has 14 residues. Of all the DNA, just the CDR3 is kept, 42 bases in frame from base 1. The germline V gene encodes CDR1 SGHAT and CDR2 FQNNGV. V loses 1 base of germline sequence and J loses 3 bases, and the interval between the two ends is 9 bases. This clone was recorded only once. Its antigen is currently not known. The record has no base qualities; no much larger clone is one base away. CD8 naive samples were obtained by positive selection for CCR7 among CD45RO-negative cells, yielding a CD45RA+CCR7+ population from which TemRA cells were excluded. The donors were healthy, HIV-negative adults who had no recently reported acute infections or vaccinations. Every donor was a Caucasian adult living in Nashville, Tennessee, USA. After blood collection by leukapheresis, PBMCs were isolated using Ficoll-Histopaque density gradient centrifugation and then cryopreserved in the vapor phase of liquid nitrogen. Analytical flow cytometry was used to check the purity and quantity of every magnetically sorted T cell population. From each sorted fraction, genomic DNA was isolated and quantified by UV absorbance on a Nanodrop 2000c.

The receptor's source is a man younger than 45 in good health. Material for sequencing was naive CD8+ T cells sorted from blood. The meaning of the sample's cell subset or site label: CD45RA+CCR7+. The chain is made from TRBV11-2 and TRBJ2-5, with a tentative D gene TRBD1 over 6 matching bases. The nucleotide sequence is given as TGTGCCAGCAGCTTAGGCTCAGGGGAAGAGACCCAGTACTTC. The resulting protein is CASSLGSGEETQYF.